Following are 10 T cell receptor beta chains from one sample sequenced in a study of cytomegalovirus exposure and HLA in healthy donors. A multiplex PCR was run with 60 Vbeta primers and 13 Jbeta primers. Generated by immunoSEQ multiplex PCR, the TCRdb table keeps only in-frame clones and is missing some. Of more than 140,000 clones in the sample, around 80% were seen once. The sample consisted of PBMCs. Receptors originate from a man younger than 45 in good health and CMV-seropositive.

This clone appeared once. The chain has TRBV9 and TRBJ2-5; 11 nucleotides agree with TRBD2. Per germline, CDR1 SGDLS and CDR2 YYNGEE. The CDR3 loop spans 15 amino acids. The V and J ends lost 2 bases and 5 bases, in that order; junction bases with no gene match: 5. The CDR3 loop reads CASSVTVAGGETQYF. The CDR3 bases are TGTGCCAGCAGCGTCACGGTAGCGGGGGGGGAGACCCAGTACTTC. The full variable domain, completed using reference TRBV9 and TRBJ2-5, is DSGVTQTPKHLITATGQRVTLRCSPRSGDLSVYWYQQSLDQGLQFLIQYYNGEERAKGNILERFSAQQFPDLHSELNLSSLELGDSALYFCASSVTVAGGETQYFGPGTRLLVL.

The J gene is TRBJ2-1, the V gene TRBV28; 8 bases map to TRBD2. The J segment lost 3 bases and the V segment lost 4 bases, leaving 2 bases of the junction unmatched. The CDR3 has 14 residues. CDR1 is MDHEN, CDR2 SYDVKM, per germline. CDR3 nucleotides: TGTGCCAGCAGTTCCGGGGGGGTCTACAATGAGCAGTTCTTC. Protein: CASSSGGVYNEQFF.

This clone was counted a single time. The chain links TRBV27 to TRBJ1-5, with 11 bases lining up with TRBD1. The CDR3 sequence is 17 residues long. Trimming cost V 5 bases and J 5 bases; bases outside gene matches: 11. Looked up from germline, CDR1 is MNHEY and CDR2 is SMNVEV (reference sequence). CDR3 in DNA: TGTGCCAGCAGTCGAATTTCTGGACAGGGGGCTCATCAGCCCCAGCATTTT. Protein sequence: CASSRISGQGAHQPQHF.

The CDR3 region is CASSPGLAGGLGSKQFF. As DNA, the CDR3 is TGTGCCAGCAGTCCGGGACTAGCGGGAGGCCTAGGATCGAAGCAGTTCTTC. The V call is TRBV28, the J call TRBJ2-1; TRBD2 aligns across 15 bases. The CDR3 is made up of 17 amino acids. Germline V gene lookup returns CDR1 MDHEN and CDR2 SYDVKM. J was trimmed by 11 bases and V by 5 bases; bases with no gene match: 13.

The chain recombines TRBV11-2 with TRBJ2-3; 12 nucleotides agree with TRBD2. This CDR3 has 18 amino acids. Trimming took 5 bases from V and 1 from J; bases not matched to a gene: 10. Germline values: CDR1 SGHAT, CDR2 FQNNGV. The DNA for the CDR3 is TGTGCCAGCAGCCAACCCCCCCTAGCGGGGGGGGGCACAGATACGCAGTATTTT. Translated, it gives CASSQPPLAGGGTDTQYF.

The chain is built from TRBV7-9 and TRBJ2-7; D remains ambiguous. V lost 2 bases and J 4 bases, leaving 18 bases between the germline ends. There are 16 residues in the CDR3. The germline V gene has CDR1 SEHNR and CDR2 FQNEAQ (reference sequence). CDR3 nucleotides: TGTGCCAGCAGCTTAACCAAAGACCAGAGGCCATACGAGCAGTACTTC. Translated: CASSLTKDQRPYEQYF.

DNA of the CDR3: TGTGCCAGTTGCCGACTAGTGAACACCGGGGAGCTGTTTTTT. This translates into CASCRLVNTGELFF. This chain connects TRBV27 to TRBJ2-2, with D maybe TRBD2 (6 bases). V dropped 9 bases and J dropped 1 base, with 12 bases sitting between them. There are 14 residues in the CDR3. Germline V CDR1 and CDR2: MNHEY, SMNVEV (reference sequence).

The chain couples TRBV4-1 to TRBJ1-5; 8 nucleotides line up with TRBD1. J was trimmed by 5 bases and V by 3 bases; bases with no gene match: 3. CDR1 and CDR2 (germline): MGHRA, YSYEKL. The CDR3 sequence is 14 residues long. The CDR3 here is CASSHLDRDQPQHF. As DNA, the CDR3 is TGCGCCAGCAGCCACCTGGACAGGGATCAGCCCCAGCATTTT.

The chain recombines TRBV27 with TRBJ1-2, with 9 bases fitting TRBD1. The CDR3 has 15 amino acids. The V segment lost 6 bases and the J segment 8 bases; nucleotides outside the gene matches: 13. Germline V gives CDR1 MNHEY, CDR2 SMNVEV (reference sequence). CDR3 region: CASSSTGTGLEGYTF. The CDR3 bases are TGTGCCAGCAGCTCCACCGGGACAGGGCTAGAAGGCTACACCTTC.

The chain recombines TRBV7-7 with TRBJ2-1; 15 bases match TRBD2. Germline V lookup: CDR1 SSHAT, CDR2 FNYEAQ (reference sequence). The CDR3 consists of 17 residues. J gave up 7 bases and V 4 bases, and 8 bases lay outside the gene matches. Here the CDR3 reads CASSSGLGTSGGNEQFF. CDR3 coding DNA: TGTGCCAGCAGCTCGGGGCTCGGGACTAGCGGGGGGAATGAGCAGTTCTTC.